The 14 T cell receptor beta chains given below trace back to one sample, sequenced in a study of CXCR4 blockade with PD-1 therapy in pancreatic cancer. Sequenced by immunoSEQ multiplex PCR; TCRdb stores in-frame clones only, minus some. The sample consists of more than 15,000 clones, approximately 72% of them appearing once. Material for sequencing was tumor tissue. Receptors originate from a human donor with pancreatic ductal adenocarcinoma.

The chain has TRBV19 and TRBJ2-5, with 8 bases lining up with TRBD2. Per the germline V gene, CDR1 is LNHDA and CDR2 is SQIVND (reference sequence). V gave up 4 bases and J gave up 4 bases; unmatched junction bases: 5. The CDR3 sequence is 14 residues long. This CDR3 reads CASSNGGLGETQYF. The CDR3 bases are TGTGCCAGTAGTAACGGGGGACTAGGAGAGACCCAGTACTTC.

The chain joins TRBV30 to TRBJ2-1; 9 bases are shared with TRBD2. Germline CDR1 GTSNPN, CDR2 SVGIG (reference sequence). The CDR3 spans 16 residues. The junction had 11 bases not matched to a gene; V was cut back by 2 bases and J by 6 bases. The chain's CDR3 is CAWSFSVAGGTNEQFF. In DNA form, the CDR3 reads TGTGCCTGGAGTTTCTCGGTGGCGGGAGGGACCAATGAGCAGTTCTTC.

The CDR3 protein is CASSIKLGMNTEAFF. CDR3 in DNA: TGTGCCAGTAGTATAAAACTGGGGATGAACACTGAAGCTTTCTTT. The V gene is TRBV19, the J gene TRBJ1-1; the D is unclear. The germline V gene encodes CDR1 LNHDA and CDR2 SQIVND (reference sequence). Trimming pared 2 bases from V and 0 bases from J, leaving 10 bases between. The CDR3 has 15 amino acids.

V gene TRBV10-1 combines with J gene TRBJ2-1; D gene uncertain. The CDR3 runs to 12 residues. Germline CDR1 is WNHNN and CDR2 is SYGVQD (reference sequence). V was trimmed by 7 bases and J by 6 bases, leaving 10 bases between them. The CDR3 bases are TGCGCCAGCAAATCCTTAGCCAATGAGCAGTTCTTC. This codes for CASKSLANEQFF.

This clone was observed a handful of times. This sequence joins TRBV7-4 and TRBJ1-3; D is undetermined. CDR1 and CDR2 from the germline V gene are SGHVT and SQSDAQ. The CDR3 is made up of 18 amino acids. V gave up 5 bases and J gave up 0 bases, with 20 bases separating them. The CDR3 coding sequence is TGTGCCAGCAGCGTAGAGCCCACTCAGAGTTACTCTGGAAACACCATATATTTT. This translates into CASSVEPTQSYSGNTIYF.

The chain carries TRBV19 and TRBJ2-1; D may be TRBD1 or TRBD2 (5 bases each). V was clipped by 5 bases and J by 4 bases, with 9 bases between them. The CDR3 consists of 13 residues. The germline V gene encodes CDR1 LNHDA and CDR2 SQIVND (reference sequence). CDR3 bases: TGTGCCAGTAGTGGGACGGAATACAATGAGCAGTTCTTC. Its protein product is CASSGTEYNEQFF.

This clone was observed a single time. The J gene is TRBJ1-3, the V gene TRBV14; D not certain. There are 15 residues in the CDR3. CDR1 is SGHDN and CDR2 is FVKESK in the germline V gene. V lost 2 bases and J 3 bases, leaving 11 bases between the germline ends. The CDR3 is CASSQQLLGGNTIYF. CDR3 nucleotide sequence: TGTGCCAGCAGCCAACAACTGCTGGGTGGAAACACCATATATTTT. Variable domain in full (rest from reference TRBV14 and TRBJ1-3): EAGVTQFPSHSVIEKGQTVTLRCDPISGHDNLYWYRRVMGKEIKFLLHFVKESKQDESGMPNNRFLAERTGGTYSTLKVQPAELEDSGVYFCASSQQLLGGNTIYFGEGSWLTVV.

J is TRBJ1-1 and V is TRBV14, with D possibly TRBD1 on 6 matching bases. From germline, CDR1 is SGHDN and CDR2 FVKESK. The CDR3 has 14 amino acids. V lost 1 base and J lost 6, with 12 bases in between. CDR3 DNA: TGTGCCAGCAGCCAAGCGGCAGGGGCATCTGAAGCTTTCTTT. Translated, it gives CASSQAAGASEAFF. Looking up the rest from reference TRBV14 and TRBJ1-1 gives the full variable domain: EAGVTQFPSHSVIEKGQTVTLRCDPISGHDNLYWYRRVMGKEIKFLLHFVKESKQDESGMPNNRFLAERTGGTYSTLKVQPAELEDSGVYFCASSQAAGASEAFFGQGTRLTVV.

This clone was seen once. The V gene is TRBV28, the J gene TRBJ2-1; 10 bases map to TRBD1. Trimming at V came to 7 bases and at J to 4 bases, leaving 4 bases not matched to a gene. CDR3 size: 14 residues. From germline, CDR1 is MDHEN and CDR2 SYDVKM. The CDR3 region is CASNPGQGYNEQFF. CDR3 nucleotide sequence: TGTGCCAGCAATCCGGGACAGGGGTACAATGAGCAGTTCTTC. Combining the CDR3 with reference TRBV28 and TRBJ2-1 gives the whole variable domain DVKVTQSSRYLVKRTGEKVFLECVQDMDHENMFWYRQDPGLGLRLIYFSYDVKMKEKGDIPEGYSVSREKKERFSLILESASTNQTSMYLCASNPGQGYNEQFFGPGTRLTVL.

The rearrangement links TRBV28 to TRBJ2-1; 8 bases map to TRBD2. The CDR3 sequence is 13 residues long. Germline V gene data show CDR1 as MDHEN and CDR2 as SYDVKM. J was trimmed by 9 bases and V by 6 bases; bases with no gene match: 7. CDR3 coding DNA: TGTGCCAGCAGGAAGAGCGGGAGCGGTGAGCAGTTCTTC. The encoded protein is CASRKSGSGEQFF.

This chain links TRBV9 with TRBJ2-3; D not certain. The V gene's germline CDR1 is SGDLS and CDR2 YYNGEE. Trimming took 2 bases from V and 0 from J, leaving 10 bases between them. The CDR3 extends over 15 amino acids. CDR3 sequence (DNA): TGTGCCAGCAGCGTTTATGGAGTCAGCACAGATACGCAGTATTTT. Translated, it gives CASSVYGVSTDTQYF.

The chain is built from TRBV19 and TRBJ2-6; no clear D gene. Trimming removed 6 bases at V and 0 bases at J, with 6 bases between. CDR1 LNHDA and CDR2 SQIVND come from the germline V gene (reference sequence). The CDR3 covers 14 residues. As DNA, the CDR3 is TGTGCCAGTAGAGCCAACTCTGGGGCCAACGTCCTGACTTTC. Translating it yields CASRANSGANVLTF. Using reference TRBV19 and TRBJ2-6 for the parts outside the CDR3, the full variable domain is DGGITQSPKYLFRKEGQNVTLSCEQNLNHDAMYWYRQDPGQGLRLIYYSQIVNDFQKGDIAEGYSVSREKKESFPLTVTSAQKNPTAFYLCASRANSGANVLTFGAGSRLTVL.

The rearrangement joins TRBV19 to TRBJ1-1; D may be TRBD1 (6 bases). The CDR3 spans 16 residues. The V end lost 2 bases, the J end lost 0 bases, and 13 bases lay between the germline ends. The germline CDR1 and CDR2 sequences are LNHDA and SQIVND (reference sequence). The CDR3 protein is CASSIRIDRMNTEAFF. In DNA, the CDR3 is TGTGCCAGTAGTATAAGGATCGACAGGATGAACACTGAAGCTTTCTTT.

The chain uses TRBV9 and TRBJ2-3; no clear D gene. The CDR3 is made up of 14 amino acids. Deletions cut 4 bases from V and 2 bases from J, with 11 bases between. In germline, CDR1 is SGDLS, CDR2 YYNGEE. This chain's CDR3 is CASSSKGTTDTQYF. CDR3 nucleotide sequence: TGTGCCAGCAGCTCAAAAGGAACCACAGATACGCAGTATTTT.